This TCR beta chain emerged from a study of cytomegalovirus exposure and HLA in healthy donors. J gave up 12 bases and V 4 bases, and 11 bases lay outside the gene matches. This CDR3 is built from 14 residues. Germline values: CDR1 SEHNR, CDR2 FQNEAQ (reference sequence). The PCR used 60 Vbeta and 13 Jbeta primers. Sequenced by immunoSEQ multiplex PCR; TCRdb stores in-frame clones only, minus some. The data hold about 250,000 clones, with about nine tenths observed a single time. In regard to this clone: The antigen remains unidentified.

Regarding the study as a whole: The study had only CMV serostatus as immune exposure information.

The clonotype comes from a girl aged 2-15 years in good health and CMV-seronegative. Input material: PBMCs. The genes are TRBV7-9 and TRBJ2-1; TRBD2 aligns across 8 bases. The CDR3 nucleotides read TGTGCCAGCAGCTATAATAGCGGGGCACTCCGGCAGTTCTTC. Translated, it gives CASSYNSGALRQFF.